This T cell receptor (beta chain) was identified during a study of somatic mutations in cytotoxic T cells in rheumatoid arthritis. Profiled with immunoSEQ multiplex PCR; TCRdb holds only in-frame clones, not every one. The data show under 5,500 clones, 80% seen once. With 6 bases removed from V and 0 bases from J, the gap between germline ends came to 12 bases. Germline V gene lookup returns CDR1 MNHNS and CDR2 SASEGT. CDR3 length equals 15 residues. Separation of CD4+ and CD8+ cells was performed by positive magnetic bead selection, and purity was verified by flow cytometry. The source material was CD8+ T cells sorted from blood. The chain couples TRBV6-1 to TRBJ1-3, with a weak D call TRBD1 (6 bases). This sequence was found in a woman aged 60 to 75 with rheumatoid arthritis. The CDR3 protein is CASRILGGSGNTIYF. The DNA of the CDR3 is TGTGCCAGCAGGATATTAGGGGGCTCTGGAAACACCATATATTTT.